The 10 T cell receptor beta chains reported below all come from one sample, sequenced in a study of identical twins. TCRdb passed the 5' RACE reads through MiXCR, listing each CDR3 protein once. The sample includes some 900,000 distinct CDR3 sequences, roughly 12% of them seen just once. These data also featured in a second study, about yellow fever vaccine responses in identical twins.

Sequencing was performed on PBMCs. The source of these receptors is a woman younger than 35 in good health.

The chain employs TRBV6-5 and TRBJ1-6; possible D gene TRBD1, 5 bases. Trimming pared 1 base from V and 5 bases from J, leaving 9 bases between. This CDR3 contains 15 residues. CDR1 and CDR2 from the germline V gene are MNHEY and SVGAGI. In DNA form, the CDR3 reads TGTGCCAGCAGTTACTGGGGGACGGATAATTCACCCCTCCACTTT. Translating it yields CASSYWGTDNSPLHF.

This clonotype came up a few times. The gene calls are TRBV11-2 and TRBJ2-7, with a tentative D call TRBD1 (5 bases). V was trimmed by 6 bases and J by 2 bases, leaving 17 bases between them. This CDR3 is 15 amino acids long. Germline lookup yields CDR1 SGHAT and CDR2 FQNNGV. The CDR3 DNA sequence: TGTGCCAGCAGTCCCGACAGCCAAGGGACCTACGAGCAGTACTTC. Protein: CASSPDSQGTYEQYF. Combining the CDR3 with reference TRBV11-2 and TRBJ2-7 gives the whole variable domain EAGVAQSPRYKIIEKRQSVAFWCNPISGHATLYWYQQILGQGPKLLIQFQNNGVVDDSQLPKDRFSAERLKGVDSTLKIQPAKLEDSAVYLCASSPDSQGTYEQYFGPGTRLTVT.

The V call is TRBV10-3, the J call TRBJ2-7; 7 positions agree with TRBD1. Per germline, CDR1 ENHRY and CDR2 SYGVKD. This CDR3 comprises 14 residues. V shed 6 bases, J shed 3 bases, and the junction held 8 bases outside the gene matches. The CDR3 region is CAISRDTGVYEQYF. The CDR3 bases are TGTGCCATCAGCCGAGATACAGGGGTCTACGAGCAGTACTTC.

The chain has TRBV29-1 and TRBJ2-1; no reliable D call. V gave up 7 bases and J gave up 6 bases, with 1 base separating them. Germline V lookup: CDR1 SQVTM, CDR2 ANQGSEA. This CDR3 is built from 8 residues. The CDR3 region is CSANEQFF. Here the CDR3 DNA reads TGCAGCGCCAATGAGCAGTTCTTC.

In its sample, this clonotype was seen a few times. The chain has TRBV11-1 and TRBJ2-6, with D possibly TRBD1 on 6 matching bases. Trimming took 6 bases from V and 0 from J, leaving 18 bases between them. Germline values: CDR1 SGHAT, CDR2 FQDESV (reference sequence). This CDR3 comprises 18 residues. The chain's CDR3 is CASRKREQGISGANVLTF. The CDR3, as DNA: TGTGCCAGCAGGAAGAGGGAACAGGGAATCTCTGGGGCCAACGTCCTGACTTTC. The variable domain in full, completed from reference TRBV11-1 and TRBJ2-6, reads EAEVAQSPRYKITEKSQAVAFWCDPISGHATLYWYRQILGQGPELLVQFQDESVVDDSQLPKDRFSAERLKGVDSTLKIQPAELGDSAMYLCASRKREQGISGANVLTFGAGSRLTVL.

This clonotype has more than one count but fewer than ten. The chain carries TRBV6-2 or TRBV6-3 and TRBJ2-7; D is unclear. The CDR3 is 13 amino acids. V was cut by 7 bases and J by 2 bases, with 12 bases left in between. The germline gives CDR1 MNHEY, CDR2 SVGEGT. The CDR3 here is CASKLGRAYEQYV. In nucleotides, the CDR3 is TGTGCCAGCAAACTCGGGCGAGCCTACGAGCAGTACGTC.

This clonotype was seen repeatedly, ten times or more. J is TRBJ1-2 and V is TRBV6-1, with D uncertain. This CDR3 comprises 19 residues. Germline lookup yields CDR1 MNHNS and CDR2 SASEGT. The V end lost 6 bases, the J end lost 0 bases, and 26 bases lay between the germline ends. CDR3 region: CASSLKNIRTMGTNYGYTF. As DNA, the CDR3 is TGTGCCAGCAGCCTAAAAAATATCCGGACTATGGGGACTAACTATGGCTACACCTTC.

V gene TRBV2 combines with J gene TRBJ2-2; 7 bases agree with TRBD1. V shed 7 bases, J shed 2 bases, and the junction held 7 bases outside the gene matches. Germline V gives CDR1 SNHLY, CDR2 FYNNEI. CDR3 size: 15 residues. This chain's CDR3 is CASKEQGLNTGELFF. The CDR3 DNA sequence: TGTGCCAGCAAGGAACAGGGGCTTAACACCGGGGAGCTGTTTTTT.

This chain uses TRBV28 with TRBJ2-1; D is possibly TRBD1 (6 bases). CDR1 and CDR2 from the germline V gene are MDHEN and SYDVKM. The CDR3 is 15 amino acids. Trimming removed 3 bases from V and 2 bases from J, with 11 bases in between. The CDR3 coding sequence is TGTGCCAGCAGTTTGCCAGGGGTGGCCTACAATGAGCAGTTCTTC. It encodes CASSLPGVAYNEQFF. The variable domain in full, completed from reference TRBV28 and TRBJ2-1, reads DVKVTQSSRYLVKRTGEKVFLECVQDMDHENMFWYRQDPGLGLRLIYFSYDVKMKEKGDIPEGYSVSREKKERFSLILESASTNQTSMYLCASSLPGVAYNEQFFGPGTRLTVL.

This chain uses TRBV12-3 or TRBV12-4 with TRBJ2-5; D is unresolved. The CDR3 consists of 15 residues. Trimming removed 3 bases from V and 0 bases from J, with 11 bases in between. CDR3 sequence reads: CASSFGSRDQETQYF. In DNA form, the CDR3 reads TGTGCCAGCAGTTTCGGATCCCGGGACCAAGAGACCCAGTACTTC.